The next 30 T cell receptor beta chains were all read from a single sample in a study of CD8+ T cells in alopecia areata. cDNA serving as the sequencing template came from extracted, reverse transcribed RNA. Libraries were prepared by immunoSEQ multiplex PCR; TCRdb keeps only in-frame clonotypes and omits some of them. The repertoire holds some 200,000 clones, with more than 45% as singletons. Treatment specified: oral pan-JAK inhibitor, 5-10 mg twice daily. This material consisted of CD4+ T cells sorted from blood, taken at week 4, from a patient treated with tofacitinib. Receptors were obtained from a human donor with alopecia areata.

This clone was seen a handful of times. This CDR3 is CASSTKSGTEAYEQYF. The CDR3 coding sequence is TGTGCCAGCAGCACAAAAAGTGGGACAGAGGCCTACGAGCAGTACTTC. The gene calls are TRBV21-1 and TRBJ2-7; the table's D call TRBD1 went unverified against the DNA. TRBV21-1 is designated a pseudogene. This CDR3 is built from 16 residues.

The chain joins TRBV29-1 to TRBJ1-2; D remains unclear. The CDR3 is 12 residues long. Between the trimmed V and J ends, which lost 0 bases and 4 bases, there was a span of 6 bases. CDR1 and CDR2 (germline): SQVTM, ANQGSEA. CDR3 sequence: CSVEDPVYGYTF. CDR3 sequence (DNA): TGCAGCGTTGAAGACCCGGTCTATGGCTACACCTTC.

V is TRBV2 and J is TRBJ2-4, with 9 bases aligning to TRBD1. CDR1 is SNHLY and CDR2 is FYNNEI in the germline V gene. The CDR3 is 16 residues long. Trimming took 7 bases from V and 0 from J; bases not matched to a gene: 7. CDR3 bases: TGTGCCAGCAAACTCCGGACAGGGGCAGCCAAAAACATTCAGTACTTC. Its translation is CASKLRTGAAKNIQYF. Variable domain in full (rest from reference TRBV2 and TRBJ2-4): EPEVTQTPSHQVTQMGQEVILRCVPISNHLYFYWYRQILGQKVEFLVSFYNNEISEKSEIFDDQFSVERPDGSNFTLKIRSTKLEDSAMYFCASKLRTGAAKNIQYFGAGTRLSVL.

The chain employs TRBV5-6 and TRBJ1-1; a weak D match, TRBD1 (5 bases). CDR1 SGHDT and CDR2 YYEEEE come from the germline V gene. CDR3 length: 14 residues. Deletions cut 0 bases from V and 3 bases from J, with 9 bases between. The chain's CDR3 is CASSLDGTHTEAFF. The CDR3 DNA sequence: TGTGCCAGCAGCTTGGATGGGACGCACACTGAAGCTTTCTTT.

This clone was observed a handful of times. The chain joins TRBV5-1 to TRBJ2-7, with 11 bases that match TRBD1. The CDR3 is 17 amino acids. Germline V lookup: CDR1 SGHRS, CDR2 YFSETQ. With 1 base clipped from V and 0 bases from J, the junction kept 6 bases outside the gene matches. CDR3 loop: CASSLTGTGGSSYEQYF. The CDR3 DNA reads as TGCGCCAGCAGCTTGACCGGGACAGGGGGGAGCTCCTACGAGCAGTACTTC.

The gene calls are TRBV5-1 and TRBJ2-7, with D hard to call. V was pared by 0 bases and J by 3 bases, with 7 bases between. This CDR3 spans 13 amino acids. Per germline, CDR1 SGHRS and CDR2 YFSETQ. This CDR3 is CASSLDTYYEQYF. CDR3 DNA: TGCGCCAGCAGCTTGGACACCTACTACGAGCAGTACTTC.

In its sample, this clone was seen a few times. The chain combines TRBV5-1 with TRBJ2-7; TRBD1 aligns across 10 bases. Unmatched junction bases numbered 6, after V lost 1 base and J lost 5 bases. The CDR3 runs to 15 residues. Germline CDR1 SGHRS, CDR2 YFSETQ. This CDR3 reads CASSLIGDRGHEQYF. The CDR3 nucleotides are TGCGCCAGCAGCTTGATAGGGGACAGGGGCCACGAGCAGTACTTC.

The CDR3 loop is CASSLAAGAGANVLTF. The CDR3 nucleotides are TGCGCCAGCAGCTTGGCGGCAGGGGCTGGGGCCAACGTCCTGACTTTC. The chain is built from TRBV5-1 and TRBJ2-6, with a possible D match to TRBD1 (6 bases). The germline gives CDR1 SGHRS, CDR2 YFSETQ. CDR3 length: 16 amino acids. The germline V and J ends were trimmed by 0 bases and 2 bases, with 9 bases remaining between them.

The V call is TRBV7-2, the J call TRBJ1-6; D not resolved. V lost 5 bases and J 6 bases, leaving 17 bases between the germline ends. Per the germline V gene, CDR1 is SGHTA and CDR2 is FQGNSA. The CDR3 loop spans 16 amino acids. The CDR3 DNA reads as TGTGCCAGCAGCCTGAAGGCGGCTTCCCCTAATTCACCCCTCCACTTT. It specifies CASSLKAASPNSPLHF.

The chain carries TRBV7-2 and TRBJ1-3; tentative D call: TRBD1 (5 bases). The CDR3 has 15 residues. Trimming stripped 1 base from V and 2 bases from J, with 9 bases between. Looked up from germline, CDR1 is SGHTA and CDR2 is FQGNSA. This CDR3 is CASSLGPGPGNTIYF. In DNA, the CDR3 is TGTGCCAGCAGCTTAGGTCCAGGGCCTGGAAACACCATATATTTT.

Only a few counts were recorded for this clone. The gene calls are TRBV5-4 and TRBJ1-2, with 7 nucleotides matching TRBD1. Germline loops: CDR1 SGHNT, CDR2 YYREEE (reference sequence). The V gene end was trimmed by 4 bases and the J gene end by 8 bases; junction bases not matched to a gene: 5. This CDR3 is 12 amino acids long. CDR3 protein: CASSDRDRGYTF. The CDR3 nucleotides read TGTGCCAGCAGCGACAGGGACAGAGGCTACACCTTC.

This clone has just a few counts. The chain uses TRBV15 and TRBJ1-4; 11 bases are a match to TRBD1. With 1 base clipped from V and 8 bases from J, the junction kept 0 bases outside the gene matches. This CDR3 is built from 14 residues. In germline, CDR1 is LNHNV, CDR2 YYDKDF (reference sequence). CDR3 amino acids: CATSRGTGGEKLFF. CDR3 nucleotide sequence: TGTGCCACCAGCAGAGGGACAGGGGGCGAAAAACTGTTTTTT.

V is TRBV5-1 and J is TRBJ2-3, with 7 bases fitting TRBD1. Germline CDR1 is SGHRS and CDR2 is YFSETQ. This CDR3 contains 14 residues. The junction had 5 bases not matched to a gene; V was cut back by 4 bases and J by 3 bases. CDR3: CASSRQGETDTQYF. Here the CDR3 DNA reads TGCGCCAGCAGCCGACAGGGAGAGACAGATACGCAGTATTTT.

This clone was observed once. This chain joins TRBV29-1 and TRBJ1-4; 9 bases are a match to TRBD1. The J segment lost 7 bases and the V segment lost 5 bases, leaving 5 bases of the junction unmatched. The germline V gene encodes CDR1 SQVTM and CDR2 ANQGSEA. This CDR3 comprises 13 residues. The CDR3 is CSVTRDRAEKLFF. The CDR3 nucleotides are TGCAGCGTTACGAGGGACAGGGCTGAAAAACTGTTTTTT.

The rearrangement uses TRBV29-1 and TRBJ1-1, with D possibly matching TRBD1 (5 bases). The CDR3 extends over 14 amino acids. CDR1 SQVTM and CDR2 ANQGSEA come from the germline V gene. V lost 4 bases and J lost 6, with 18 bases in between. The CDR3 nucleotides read TGCAGCGTTGGATCTAGGGCTGCCAGGGCTGAAGCTTTCTTT. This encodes CSVGSRAARAEAFF.

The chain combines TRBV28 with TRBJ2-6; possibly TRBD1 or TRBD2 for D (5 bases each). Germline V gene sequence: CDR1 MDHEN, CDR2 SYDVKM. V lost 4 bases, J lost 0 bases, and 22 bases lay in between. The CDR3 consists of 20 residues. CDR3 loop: CASSSPPGRGQVSGANVLTF. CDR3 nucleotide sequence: TGTGCCAGCAGTTCACCCCCGGGACGAGGGCAGGTCTCTGGGGCCAACGTCCTGACTTTC.

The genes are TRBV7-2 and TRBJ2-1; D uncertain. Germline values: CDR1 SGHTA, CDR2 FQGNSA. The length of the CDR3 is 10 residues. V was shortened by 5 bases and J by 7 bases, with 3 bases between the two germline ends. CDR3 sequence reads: CASSRNEQFF. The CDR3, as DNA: TGTGCCAGCAGCCGGAATGAGCAGTTCTTC.

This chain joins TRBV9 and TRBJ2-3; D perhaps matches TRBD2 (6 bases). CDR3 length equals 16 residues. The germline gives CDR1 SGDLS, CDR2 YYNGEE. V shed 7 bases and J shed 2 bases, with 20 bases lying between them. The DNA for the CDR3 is TGTGCCAGCTCCAAGAACGGAGGGCTGACCACAGATACGCAGTATTTT. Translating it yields CASSKNGGLTTDTQYF. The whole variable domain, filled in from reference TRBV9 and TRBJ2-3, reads DSGVTQTPKHLITATGQRVTLRCSPRSGDLSVYWYQQSLDQGLQFLIQYYNGEERAKGNILERFSAQQFPDLHSELNLSSLELGDSALYFCASSKNGGLTTDTQYFGPGTRLTVL.

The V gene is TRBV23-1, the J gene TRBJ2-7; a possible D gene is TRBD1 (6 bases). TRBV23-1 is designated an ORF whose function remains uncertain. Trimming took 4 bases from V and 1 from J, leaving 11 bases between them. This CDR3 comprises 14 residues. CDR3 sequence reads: CASSPPTGSYEQYF. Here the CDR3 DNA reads TGCGCCAGCAGTCCCCCGACAGGTTCCTACGAGCAGTACTTC.

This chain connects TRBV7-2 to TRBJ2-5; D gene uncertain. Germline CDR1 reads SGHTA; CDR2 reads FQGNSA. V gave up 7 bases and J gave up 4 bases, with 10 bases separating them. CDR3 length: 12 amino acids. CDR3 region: CASIGVGETQYF. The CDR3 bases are TGTGCCAGCATTGGGGTGGGAGAGACCCAGTACTTC.

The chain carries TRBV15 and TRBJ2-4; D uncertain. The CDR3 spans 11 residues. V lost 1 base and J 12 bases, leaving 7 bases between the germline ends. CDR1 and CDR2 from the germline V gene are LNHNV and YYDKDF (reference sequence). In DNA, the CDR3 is TGTGCCACCAGCAGAGCCCGTTCTCAGTACTTC. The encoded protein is CATSRARSQYF.

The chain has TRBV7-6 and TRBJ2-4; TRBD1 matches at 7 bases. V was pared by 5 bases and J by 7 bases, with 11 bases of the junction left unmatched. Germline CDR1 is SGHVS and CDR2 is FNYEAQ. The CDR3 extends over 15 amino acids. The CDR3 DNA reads TGTGCCAGCAGCGTCGGGACAGCCCCTTGGAACATTCAGTACTTC. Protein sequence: CASSVGTAPWNIQYF.

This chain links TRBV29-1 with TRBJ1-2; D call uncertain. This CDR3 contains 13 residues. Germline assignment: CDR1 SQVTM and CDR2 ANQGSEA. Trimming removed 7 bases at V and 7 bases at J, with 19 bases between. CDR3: CSASGGRALGYTF. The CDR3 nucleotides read TGCAGCGCGAGCGGCGGCCGGGCTCTTGGCTACACCTTC.

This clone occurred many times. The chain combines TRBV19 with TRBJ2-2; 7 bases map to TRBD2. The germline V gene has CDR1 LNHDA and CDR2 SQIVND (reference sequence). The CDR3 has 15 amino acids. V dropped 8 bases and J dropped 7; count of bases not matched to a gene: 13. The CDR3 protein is CASARTSGIGGELFF. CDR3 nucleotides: TGTGCCAGTGCTCGGACTAGTGGTATCGGCGGGGAGCTGTTTTTT.

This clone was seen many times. This CDR3 reads CASRLRTSGKDNEQFF. In DNA, the CDR3 is TGTGCAAGTCGCTTAAGGACTAGCGGGAAGGACAATGAGCAGTTCTTC. The gene calls are TRBV12-2 and TRBJ2-1; the table's D call, TRBD2, has no DNA check behind it. TRBV12-2 is a known pseudogene. This CDR3 spans 16 amino acids.

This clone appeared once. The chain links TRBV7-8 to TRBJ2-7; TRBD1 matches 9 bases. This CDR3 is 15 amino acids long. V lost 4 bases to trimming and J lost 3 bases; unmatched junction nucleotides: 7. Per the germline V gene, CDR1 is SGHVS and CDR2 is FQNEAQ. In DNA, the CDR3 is TGTGCCAGCAGCTCCCGGGACAGGGATATCTACGAGCAGTACTTC. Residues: CASSSRDRDIYEQYF.

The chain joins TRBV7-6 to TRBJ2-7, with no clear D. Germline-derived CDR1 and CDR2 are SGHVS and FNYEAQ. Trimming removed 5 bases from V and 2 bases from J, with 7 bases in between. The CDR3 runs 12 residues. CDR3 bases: TGTGCCAGCAGCCCTGGGCCCTACGAGCAGTACTTC. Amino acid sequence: CASSPGPYEQYF.

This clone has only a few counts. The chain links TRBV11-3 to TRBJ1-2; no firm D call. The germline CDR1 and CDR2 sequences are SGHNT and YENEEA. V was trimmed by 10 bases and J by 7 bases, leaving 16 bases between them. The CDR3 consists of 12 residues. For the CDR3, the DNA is TGTGCCACCACTACAAACAGCGGTGGCTACACCTTC. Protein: CATTTNSGGYTF.

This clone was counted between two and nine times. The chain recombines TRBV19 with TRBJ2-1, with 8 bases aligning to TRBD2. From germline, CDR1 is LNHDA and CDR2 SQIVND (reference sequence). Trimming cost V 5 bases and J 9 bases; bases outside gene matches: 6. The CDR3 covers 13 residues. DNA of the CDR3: TGTGCCAGTAGTCTGGGACTAGTTCCTGAGCAGTTCTTC. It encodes CASSLGLVPEQFF.

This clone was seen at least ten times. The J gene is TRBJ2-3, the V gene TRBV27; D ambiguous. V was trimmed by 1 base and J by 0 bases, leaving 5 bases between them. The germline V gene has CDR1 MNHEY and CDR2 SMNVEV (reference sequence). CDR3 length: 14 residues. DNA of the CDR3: TGTGCCAGCAGTTTATTCCCGAGCACAGATACGCAGTATTTT. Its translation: CASSLFPSTDTQYF.